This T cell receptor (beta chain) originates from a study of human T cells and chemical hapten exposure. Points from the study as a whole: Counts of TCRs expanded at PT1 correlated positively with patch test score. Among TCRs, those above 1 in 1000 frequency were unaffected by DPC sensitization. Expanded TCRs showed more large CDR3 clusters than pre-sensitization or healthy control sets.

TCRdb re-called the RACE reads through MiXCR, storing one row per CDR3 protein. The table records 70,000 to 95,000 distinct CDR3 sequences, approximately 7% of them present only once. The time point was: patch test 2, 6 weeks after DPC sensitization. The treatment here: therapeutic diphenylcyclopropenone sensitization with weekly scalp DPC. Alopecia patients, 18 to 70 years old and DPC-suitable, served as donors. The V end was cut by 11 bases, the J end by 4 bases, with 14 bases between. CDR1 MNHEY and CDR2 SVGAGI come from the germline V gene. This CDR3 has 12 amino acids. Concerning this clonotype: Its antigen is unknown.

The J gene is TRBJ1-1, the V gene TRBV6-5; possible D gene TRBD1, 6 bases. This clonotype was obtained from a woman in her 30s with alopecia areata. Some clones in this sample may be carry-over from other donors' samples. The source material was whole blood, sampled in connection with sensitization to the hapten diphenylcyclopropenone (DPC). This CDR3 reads CAVSRGSTEAFF. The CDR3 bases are TGTGCCGTCTCCAGGGGTAGCACTGAAGCTTTCTTT.